This entry lists 23 T cell receptor beta chains sequenced from one sample in a study of OX40 agonist ivuxolimab in advanced cancers. Library preparation used the immunoSEQ multiplex PCR assay. Not all clones reach the TCRdb copy of this immuneACCESS table, which keeps in-frame sequences only. Checked studies attribute under half of the gap to unresolved V genes and leave the rest unexplained. This sample lists 60,000 to 65,000 clones; about 81% were detected once. About 1.9% of the sample rests with the top ten. The source material was CD4+ or CD8+ T cells sorted from blood, sampled in a trial of the OX40 agonist ivuxolimab. The receptors derive from an adult with an advanced solid tumor such as melanoma, head and neck, liver or kidney cancer.

The chain recombines TRBV10-1 with TRBJ2-5, with 7 bases fitting TRBD2. The J call may be mistaken, given a closer DNA end match to TRBJ2-7. The CDR3 covers 14 residues. Germline CDR1 reads WNHNN; CDR2 reads SYGVQD (reference sequence). The CDR3 sequence is CASSEAGGWHEQYF. The CDR3 bases are TGCGCCAGCAGTGAAGCCGGGGGGTGGCACGAGCAGTACTTC.

The rearrangement joins TRBV5-5 to TRBJ1-4, with unresolved D. This CDR3 has 15 residues. The V end was cut by 5 bases, the J end by 6 bases, with 17 bases between. The V gene's germline CDR1 is SGHKS and CDR2 YYEKEE (reference sequence). CDR3 sequence: CASRPRGPRDEKLFF. The CDR3 coding sequence is TGTGCCAGCAGACCCCGAGGACCCCGCGATGAAAAACTGTTTTTT. Filled out from reference TRBV5-5 and TRBJ1-4, the complete variable domain reads DAGVTQSPTHLIKTRGQQVTLRCSPISGHKSVSWYQQVLGQGPQFIFQYYEKEERGRGNFPDRFSARQFPNYSSELNVNALLLGDSALYLCASRPRGPRDEKLFFGSGTQLSVL.

As DNA, the CDR3 is TGTGCCAGCAGCTTTGGCCCTAACTATGGCTACACCTTC. Its translation is CASSFGPNYGYTF. The chain carries TRBV11-2 and TRBJ1-2; no firm D call. The CDR3 runs to 13 residues. The germline V and J ends were trimmed by 3 bases and 0 bases, with 5 bases remaining between them. Germline CDR1 SGHAT, CDR2 FQNNGV.

The rearrangement links TRBV18 to TRBJ2-3; 10 bases match TRBD2. CDR1 and CDR2 from the germline V gene are KGHSH and LQKENI. The CDR3 extends over 15 amino acids. With V trimmed by 5 bases and J by 1 base, 3 bases remained unmatched. The CDR3 DNA reads as TGTGCCAGCTCAGTAGCGGGAGGACGCACAGATACGCAGTATTTT. It encodes CASSVAGGRTDTQYF.

The V call is TRBV10-2, the J call TRBJ2-7; possibly TRBD2 for D (6 bases). The CDR3 covers 14 residues. V gave up 2 bases and J gave up 3 bases, with 11 bases separating them. Germline CDR1 is WSHSY and CDR2 is SAAADI. The CDR3: CASSEAGLSYEQYF. Written as DNA, the CDR3 is TGCGCCAGCAGTGAGGCGGGACTGAGCTACGAGCAGTACTTC.

The chain is built from TRBV30 and TRBJ2-1, with 9 positions matching TRBD2. The V gene's germline CDR1 is GTSNPN and CDR2 SVGIG (reference sequence). Trimming took 5 bases from V and 5 from J; bases not matched to a gene: 7. The CDR3 has 14 residues. The CDR3 is CAWQRAGGNNEQFF. The CDR3 DNA sequence: TGTGCCTGGCAGCGGGCGGGAGGGAACAATGAGCAGTTCTTC.

The table lists this clone with a count of one. CDR3 nucleotides: TGTGCCAGCAGTTGGGGGGAACTAGCGGGAGTCTACAATGAGCAGTTCTTC. This translates into CASSWGELAGVYNEQFF. This rearrangement joins TRBV27 to TRBJ2-1; 11 positions match TRBD2. V trimming: 4 bases; J trimming: 3 bases; junction bases outside the gene matches: 8. CDR3 length: 17 residues. Germline V gene sequence: CDR1 MNHEY, CDR2 SMNVEV (reference sequence).

The chain carries TRBV2 and TRBJ2-4; 8 nucleotides align to TRBD1. V shed 6 bases and J 6 bases; nucleotides not matched to a gene: 10. CDR1 and CDR2 from the germline V gene are SNHLY and FYNNEI. The CDR3 consists of 15 residues. CDR3 nucleotide sequence: TGTGCCAGCAGGATAGGGACAGGCGGTGGAAACATTCAGTACTTC. Translating it yields CASRIGTGGGNIQYF.

V gene TRBV5-6 combines with J gene TRBJ2-7; 7 bases fit TRBD1. The CDR3 length is 15 residues. V shed 2 bases, J shed 2 bases, and the junction held 7 bases outside the gene matches. Per germline, CDR1 SGHDT and CDR2 YYEEEE. CDR3 in amino acids: CASSLPPTGTYEQYF. The DNA for the CDR3 is TGTGCCAGCAGCTTACCGCCGACAGGGACCTACGAGCAGTACTTC.

The table lists this clone with a few counts. The chain combines TRBV28 with TRBJ1-2; 7 bases line up with TRBD1. Looked up from germline, CDR1 is MDHEN and CDR2 is SYDVKM. There are 15 residues in the CDR3. J gave up 0 bases and V 4 bases, and 5 bases lay outside the gene matches. The CDR3 spells CASSWGTVSNYGYTF. CDR3 nucleotide sequence: TGTGCCAGCAGTTGGGGGACAGTTTCTAACTATGGCTACACCTTC.

This rearrangement joins TRBV19 to TRBJ2-3; D possibly corresponds to TRBD2 (7 bases). The CDR3 spans 14 residues. Germline values: CDR1 LNHDA, CDR2 SQIVND (reference sequence). V lost 4 bases to trimming and J lost 6 bases, with 14 bases between them. CDR3 residues: CASSNGGPGDTQYF. Here the CDR3 DNA reads TGTGCCAGTAGTAACGGGGGGCCGGGGGATACGCAGTATTTT. The full variable domain, rest sourced from reference TRBV19 and TRBJ2-3, is DGGITQSPKYLFRKEGQNVTLSCEQNLNHDAMYWYRQDPGQGLRLIYYSQIVNDFQKGDIAEGYSVSREKKESFPLTVTSAQKNPTAFYLCASSNGGPGDTQYFGPGTRLTVL.

The chain combines TRBV7-9 with TRBJ2-2; 8 nucleotides line up with TRBD1. The CDR3 is 15 residues long. J gave up 5 bases and V 4 bases, and 6 bases lay outside the gene matches. Germline-derived CDR1 and CDR2 are SEHNR and FQNEAQ (reference sequence). CDR3 sequence (DNA): TGTGCCAGCAGCTCTGACAGGGGCCGGACCGGGGAGCTGTTTTTT. Its protein is CASSSDRGRTGELFF.

V usage is TRBV4-1 and J usage is TRBJ2-2, with 11 bases lining up with TRBD2. Germline V gene lookup returns CDR1 MGHRA and CDR2 YSYEKL. The CDR3 extends over 18 amino acids. Trimming took 0 bases from V and 7 from J; bases not matched to a gene: 10. In DNA form, the CDR3 reads TGCGCCAGCAGCCAAGATAGCGGGAGGGCCGTAGTGAGCGGGGAGCTGTTTTTT. This encodes CASSQDSGRAVVSGELFF.

The chain has TRBV27 and TRBJ2-1, with D uncertain. The V gene lost 8 bases and the J gene lost 9 bases, with 20 bases spanning the gap. Germline CDR1 is MNHEY and CDR2 is SMNVEV (reference sequence). The CDR3 spans 14 residues. The CDR3 coding sequence is TGTGCCAGCCGTCCGGCAGGATACGGCGGTGAGCAGTTCTTC. As protein: CASRPAGYGGEQFF.

This clone was recorded a few times. V and J are TRBV7-9 and TRBJ1-1; the D gene is possibly TRBD1 (6 bases). The CDR3 is 13 amino acids. V lost 6 bases, J lost 7 bases, and 15 bases lay in between. The germline gives CDR1 SEHNR, CDR2 FQNEAQ (reference sequence). The CDR3 sequence: CASRRRQAHEAFF. CDR3 DNA: TGTGCCAGCAGACGGAGACAGGCGCATGAAGCTTTCTTT.

J is TRBJ2-2 and V is TRBV27; 12 bases fit TRBD2. J was trimmed by 6 bases and V by 4 bases; bases with no gene match: 6. This CDR3 is built from 16 residues. Germline-derived CDR1 and CDR2 are MNHEY and SMNVEV (reference sequence). Here the CDR3 reads CASSSSGGATAGELFF. The CDR3 nucleotides read TGTGCCAGCAGTTCTAGCGGGGGGGCTACGGCCGGGGAGCTGTTTTTT.

This sequence joins TRBV7-2 and TRBJ2-1; TRBD2 matches 7 bases. CDR1 is SGHTA, CDR2 FQGNSA, per germline. The ends lost 1 base at V and 10 bases at J; junction bases unmatched: 1. The CDR3 extends over 12 amino acids. The CDR3, as DNA: TGTGCCAGCAGCTTAGGGACTAGGGAGCAGTTCTTC. Protein product: CASSLGTREQFF.

The chain employs TRBV28 and TRBJ1-1, with D possibly being TRBD1 (6 bases). Trimming left V 2 bases short and J 8 bases short, with 15 bases between. Germline V gene lookup returns CDR1 MDHEN and CDR2 SYDVKM. The CDR3 has 14 amino acids. The CDR3: CASSLPLRGAEAFF. CDR3 coding DNA: TGTGCCAGCAGTTTACCCCTGAGGGGGGCCGAAGCTTTCTTT.

This clone is a singleton in its sample. The chain is built from TRBV5-8 and TRBJ2-3, with 8 bases identical to TRBD2. Germline assignment: CDR1 SGHTS and CDR2 YDEGEE. V trimming: 4 bases; J trimming: 0 bases; junction bases outside the gene matches: 13. The CDR3 runs to 18 residues. CDR3: CASSPVAGPSTSTDTQYF. As DNA, the CDR3 is TGTGCCAGCAGCCCAGTAGCGGGGCCCTCGACTAGCACAGATACGCAGTATTTT.

The V gene is TRBV28, the J gene TRBJ2-7; D call uncertain. CDR3 length: 10 amino acids. V lost 5 bases, J lost 7 bases, and 6 bases lay in between. The germline gives CDR1 MDHEN, CDR2 SYDVKM. The chain's CDR3 is CASSLNEQYF. The CDR3 DNA is TGTGCCAGCAGTCTTAATGAGCAGTACTTC. Full variable domain (outside the CDR3, taken from reference TRBV28 and TRBJ2-7): DVKVTQSSRYLVKRTGEKVFLECVQDMDHENMFWYRQDPGLGLRLIYFSYDVKMKEKGDIPEGYSVSREKKERFSLILESASTNQTSMYLCASSLNEQYFGPGTRLTVT.

The chain links TRBV15 to TRBJ2-1; TRBD2 matches at 8 bases. Per the germline V gene, CDR1 is LNHNV and CDR2 is YYDKDF (reference sequence). V dropped 0 bases and J dropped 3; count of bases not matched to a gene: 7. The CDR3 loop spans 17 amino acids. The CDR3 protein is CATSRDKGRGGYNEQFF. The CDR3 region has the DNA TGTGCCACCAGCAGAGATAAAGGACGGGGGGGCTACAATGAGCAGTTCTTC.

The CDR3 spells CASSPTSGISPYNEQFF. CDR3 coding DNA: TGTGCCAGCTCACCAACTAGCGGGATATCGCCCTACAATGAGCAGTTCTTC. The chain is built from TRBV18 and TRBJ2-1; 10 nucleotides agree with TRBD2. Trimming removed 2 bases from V and 2 bases from J; junction bases left unmatched: 6. CDR3 length equals 17 residues. Germline-derived CDR1 and CDR2 are KGHSH and LQKENI. Full variable domain (remainder filled in from reference TRBV18 and TRBJ2-1): NAGVMQNPRHLVRRRGQEARLRCSPMKGHSHVYWYRQLPEEGLKFMVYLQKENIIDESGMPKERFSAEFPKEGPSILRIQQVVRGDSAAYFCASSPTSGISPYNEQFFGPGTRLTVL.

CDR3 in DNA: TGTGCCTGGAGTTCCGGAACTAAACCCCTCCACTTT. Translated: CAWSSGTKPLHF. The gene calls are TRBV30 and TRBJ1-6; no clear D gene. V was cut by 2 bases and J by 12 bases, with 11 bases left in between. Looked up from germline, CDR1 is GTSNPN and CDR2 is SVGIG (reference sequence). This CDR3 comprises 12 residues.